This T cell receptor (beta chain) came from a study of blood T cells in healthy people across ages. V was pared by 6 bases and J by 3 bases, with 7 bases of the junction left unmatched. The CDR3 runs to 14 residues. Germline assignment: CDR1 MNHEY and CDR2 SMNVEV (reference sequence). About this clonotype itself: Its cognate antigen is unknown.

It was with a sample-barcoded 5' primer and a J-beta primer mix that a second PCR of about 6 to 11 cycles was run. Paired-end reads containing CDR3 totaled no fewer than 2.5 million for each sample. MiXCR was run by TCRdb on the 5' RACE reads, yielding one entry per CDR3 protein. The data contain over a million distinct CDR3 sequences, around 39% of them singletons. Study-wide results and limits: Per-million-T-cell TCR beta diversity fell roughly linearly with age. Relative to aged donors, long-lived donors carried more naive CD4+ cells and displayed higher diversity.

This chain links TRBV27 with TRBJ1-1, with 7 nucleotides matching TRBD1. This TCR was recovered from a woman in her late teens or twenties in good health. Specimen: blood. CDR3 coding DNA: TGTGCCAGCAGCCCCCCCACAGGGGACACTGAAGCTTTCTTT. Protein: CASSPPTGDTEAFF.